Each of the 25 T cell receptor beta chains below was sequenced from the same sample in a study of Tregs in tolerant kidney transplant recipients. Related graft donors supplied nonmyeloablative bone marrow transplants, and mixed chimerism was transient. Clones were sequenced by immunoSEQ multiplex PCR, and TCRdb holds only the in-frame ones, with some missing. The sample has under 35,000 clones. The sample consisted of CD4+ T cells from blood (PBMCs), taken 24 months after the transplant. The receptors were sampled from a human patient who received a combined kidney and bone marrow transplant. A subset of T cells may come from the graft donor.

With respect to this clone: The CDR3 goes on 3 residues after the read ends, and that part is filled in from the germline J gene. This chain connects TRBV30 to TRBJ1-1, with D uncertain. The germline CDR1 and CDR2 sequences are GTSNPN and SVGIG (reference sequence). This CDR3 contains 14 residues. CDR3 region: CAWSAVRPIGEAFF. Partial CDR3 DNA: TGTGCCTGGAGTGCGGTACGGCCCATCGGGGAA.

About this clone itself: Coverage ceases 3 residues before the CDR3 finishes, and the germline J gene fills in the end. J is TRBJ1-2 and V is TRBV5-1, with 8 bases lining up with TRBD1. From germline, CDR1 is SGHRS and CDR2 YFSETQ. CDR3 length: 15 residues. The trim removed 4 bases at V and 3 bases at J, leaving 8 bases unmatched. The CDR3 here is CASSVSGGSDYGYTF. The CDR3 bases that were read are TGCGCCAGCAGCGTATCAGGGGGCTCGGACTATGGC.

Notes on this clone: The read finishes 3 residues shy of the CDR3 end, and the germline J gene is used to complete it. This chain uses TRBV6-2 or TRBV6-3 with TRBJ2-7; 7 positions match TRBD2. Trimming at V came to 7 bases and at J to 0 bases, leaving 9 bases not matched to a gene. This CDR3 comprises 15 residues. Germline values: CDR1 MNHEY, CDR2 SVGEGT. CDR3 bases read: TGTGCCAGCATACCGCTAGCGGTGATCTCCTACGAG. It codes for CASIPLAVISYE. The CDR3, in full, reads CASIPLAVISYEQYF.

A word on this clone: With the read ending 3 residues before the CDR3 end, the germline J gene is used to fill in that end. This chain uses TRBV5-1 with TRBJ2-1; weak D call: TRBD2 (5 bases). The CDR3 has 16 amino acids. The V gene's germline CDR1 is SGHRS and CDR2 YFSETQ. V was trimmed by 1 base and J by 6 bases, leaving 17 bases between them. The CDR3 here is CASSLLWSGGPNEQFF. Incomplete CDR3 DNA: TGCGCCAGCAGCTTGTTGTGGAGCGGAGGACCCAATGAG.

On this clone: The read ends 3 residues early relative to the CDR3; the germline J gene fills the gap. V and J are TRBV18 and TRBJ2-1, with 8 bases fitting TRBD1. Germline CDR1 and CDR2: KGHSH and LQKENI. With V trimmed by 5 bases and J by 0 bases, 6 bases remained unmatched. The CDR3 has 16 amino acids. This CDR3 reads CASSKRGQGSYNEQFF. Partial CDR3 DNA: TGTGCCAGCTCAAAGAGAGGACAGGGCTCCTACAATGAG.

Worth noting for this clone: With the read ending 3 residues before the CDR3 end, the germline J gene is used to fill in that end. This sequence joins TRBV19 and TRBJ2-2; 7 nucleotides match TRBD2. CDR3 length: 16 amino acids. V lost 6 bases and J lost 4; bases outside the gene matches: 11. The germline CDR1 and CDR2 sequences are LNHDA and SQIVND (reference sequence). CDR3 sequence reads: CASSILGGTTTGELFF. The sequenced part of the CDR3 DNA is TGTGCCAGTAGCATCCTGGGGGGGACTACCACCGGGGAG.

Of note for this clone: The read finishes 3 residues shy of the CDR3 end, and the germline J gene is used to complete it. This chain joins TRBV29-1 and TRBJ2-7, with a weak D call TRBD1 (5 bases). The CDR3 length is 12 residues. The germline V gene has CDR1 SQVTM and CDR2 ANQGSEA. Trimming left V 7 bases short and J 4 bases short, with 14 bases between. CDR3 residues: CSGGSRPYEQYF. Incomplete CDR3 DNA: TGCAGCGGGGGCAGTCGCCCGTACGAG.

In regard to this clone: The read falls 3 residues short of the CDR3 end, and the missing part is taken from the germline J gene. This rearrangement joins TRBV7-3 to TRBJ1-4, with 12 nucleotides matching TRBD1. The V segment lost 0 bases and the J segment 3 bases; nucleotides outside the gene matches: 8. CDR1 SGHTA and CDR2 FQGTGA come from the germline V gene. The length of the CDR3 is 19 residues. CDR3 DNA (partial): TGTGCCAGCAGCTTAACGGTGGGACAGGGGGCGAGCTCTAATGAAAAA. Translation gives CASSLTVGQGASSNEK. From start to end, the CDR3 is CASSLTVGQGASSNEKLFF. Combining the CDR3 with reference TRBV7-3 and TRBJ1-4 gives the whole variable domain GAGVSQTPSNKVTEKGKYVELRCDPISGHTALYWYRQSLGQGPEFLIYFQGTGAADDSGLPNDRFFAVRPEGSVSTLKIQRTERGDSAVYLCASSLTVGQGASSNEKLFFGSGTQLSVL.

As concerns this clone: The CDR3 is cut off 3 residues early in the read; its end comes from the germline J gene. V usage is TRBV30 and J usage is TRBJ2-2; the match to TRBD1 covers 9 bases. The V segment lost 2 bases and the J segment 4 bases; nucleotides outside the gene matches: 8. Germline values: CDR1 GTSNPN, CDR2 SVGIG (reference sequence). This CDR3 has 16 residues. CDR3 sequence: CAWSIGGTGITGELFF. Partial CDR3 DNA: TGTGCCTGGAGTATCGGGGGGACAGGGATCACCGGGGAG. Supplemented by reference TRBV30 and TRBJ2-2, the full variable domain reads SQTIHQWPATLVQPVGSPLSLECTVEGTSNPNLYWYRQAAGRGLQLLFYSVGIGQISSEVPQNLSASRPQDRQFILSSKKLLLSDSGFYLCAWSIGGTGITGELFFGEGSRLTVL.

A remark on this clone: The CDR3 extends 3 residues past the end of the read, so its final part is completed from the germline J gene. The V call is TRBV28, the J call TRBJ2-3; no clear D. The CDR3 has 13 amino acids. Germline V gene sequence: CDR1 MDHEN, CDR2 SYDVKM. V gave up 4 bases and J gave up 6 bases, with 11 bases separating them. Partial CDR3 DNA: TGTGCCAGCAGTTCCCCCAGTCCGGATACG. Residues: CASSSPSPDT. The CDR3 reads in full as CASSSPSPDTQYF.

To note about this clone: Read data end 3 residues before the CDR3 end; the end is taken from the germline J gene. The chain carries TRBV5-1 and TRBJ2-7; 11 bases are a match to TRBD2. The CDR3 has 15 amino acids. V lost 1 base and J lost 5; bases outside the gene matches: 5. Germline V gene sequence: CDR1 SGHRS, CDR2 YFSETQ. The CDR3 bases that were read are TGCGCCAGCAGCTTGACTAGCGGGAGATTGGACGAG. It specifies CASSLTSGRLDE. The CDR3 reads in full as CASSLTSGRLDEQYF.

A remark on this clone: The read ends 3 residues before the CDR3 terminus; that terminus is restored from the germline J gene. The rearrangement links TRBV18 to TRBJ2-5, with TRBD1 matching 7 bases. The ends lost 2 bases at V and 4 bases at J; junction bases unmatched: 7. The CDR3 consists of 15 residues. Germline CDR1 and CDR2: KGHSH and LQKENI. CDR3 DNA (partial): TGTGCCAGCTCACCAGTGGGAAACAGGGGAGAGACC. Protein product: CASSPVGNRGET. The whole CDR3 protein is CASSPVGNRGETQYF.

For this clone: With the read ending 3 residues before the CDR3 end, the germline J gene is used to fill in that end. This rearrangement joins TRBV28 to TRBJ2-7, with D possibly called TRBD1 or TRBD2 (6 bases each). CDR1 MDHEN and CDR2 SYDVKM come from the germline V gene. V was pared by 11 bases and J by 2 bases, with 13 bases between. The CDR3 is 12 amino acids. CDR3 sequence: CAAAGHPYEQYF. CDR3 bases read: TGTGCCGCCGCGGGACATCCCTACGAG.

On this clone: The DNA ends 3 residues before the CDR3 does, and the rest of the CDR3 is filled in from the germline J gene. The chain recombines TRBV25-1 with TRBJ1-1; a possible D gene is TRBD1 (6 bases). Between the trimmed V and J ends, which lost 4 bases and 1 base, there was a span of 13 bases. Germline-derived CDR1 and CDR2 are MGHDK and SYGVNS. The CDR3 spans 15 residues. CDR3 DNA, as far as it was read: TGTGCCAGCAGTGCTTTTAAAGGGGGGAACACTGAA. This codes for CASSAFKGGNTE. The full CDR3 is CASSAFKGGNTEAFF.

Regarding this clone: The read finishes 3 residues shy of the CDR3 end, and the germline J gene is used to complete it. The V call is TRBV19, the J call TRBJ2-1; D remains ambiguous. The CDR3 is 15 amino acids. CDR1 and CDR2 (germline): LNHDA, SQIVND (reference sequence). V lost 3 bases to trimming and J lost 4 bases, with 13 bases between them. CDR3: CASSIQELQYNEQFF. The DNA read from the CDR3 is TGTGCCAGTAGTATTCAGGAATTGCAATACAATGAG.

A remark on this clone: Read sequence stops 3 residues before the CDR3 end, and the germline J gene provides the missing end. V and J are TRBV20-1 and TRBJ2-7; maybe TRBD1 (6 bases). Between the trimmed V and J ends, which lost 6 bases and 2 bases, there was a span of 14 bases. This CDR3 spans 13 amino acids. Germline assignment: CDR1 DFQATT and CDR2 SNEGSKA (reference sequence). The CDR3 protein is CSAPTGTAYEQYF. Partial CDR3 DNA: TGCAGTGCACCAACAGGGACCGCCTACGAG.

In the case of this clone: Sequencing ends 3 residues short of the CDR3 end; the germline J gene provides the rest. The rearrangement links TRBV2 to TRBJ1-3; TRBD1 agrees at 8 bases. CDR3 length equals 15 residues. Germline-derived CDR1 and CDR2 are SNHLY and FYNNEI. Losses at the gene ends were 6 bases for V and 0 bases for J; bases not matched to a gene: 4. CDR3 bases read: TGTGCCAGCAGCCCCCAGGGGGCCTCTGGAAACACC. It codes for CASSPQGASGNT. The entire CDR3 reads CASSPQGASGNTIYF.

This clone ranks as medium-sized in terms of frequency. Read sequence stops 3 residues before the CDR3 end, and the germline J gene provides the missing end. This sequence joins TRBV5-5 and TRBJ1-2; tentatively, D is TRBD1 (6 bases). CDR1 is SGHKS, CDR2 YYEKEE, per germline (reference sequence). V was shortened by 2 bases and J by 4 bases, with 15 bases between the two germline ends. The CDR3 has 15 amino acids. The CDR3 loop is CASSFEPGQPYGYTF. The sequenced part of the CDR3 DNA is TGTGCCAGCAGCTTCGAACCGGGACAACCCTATGGC.

Notes on this clone: The read ends 3 residues before the CDR3 terminus; that terminus is restored from the germline J gene. The gene calls are TRBV5-1 and TRBJ2-5; 15 nucleotides agree with TRBD2. The germline V gene encodes CDR1 SGHRS and CDR2 YFSETQ. V trimming: 6 bases; J trimming: 4 bases; junction bases outside the gene matches: 7. The CDR3 contains 16 residues. CDR3 protein: CASTAGLAGGPETQYF. Partial CDR3 DNA: TGCGCCAGCACCGCTGGACTAGCGGGAGGGCCAGAGACC. The full variable domain, rest sourced from reference TRBV5-1 and TRBJ2-5, is KAGVTQTPRYLIKTRGQQVTLSCSPISGHRSVSWYQQTPGQGLQFLFEYFSETQRNKGNFPGRFSGRQFSNSRSEMNVSTLELGDSALYLCASTAGLAGGPETQYFGPGTRLLVL.

As concerns this clone: The CDR3 end falls 3 residues outside the read, so it is completed with the germline J gene. V is TRBV7-2 and J is TRBJ1-2; D gene ambiguous. V lost 1 base and J 3 bases, leaving 9 bases between the germline ends. The CDR3 totals 14 residues. Looked up from germline, CDR1 is SGHTA and CDR2 is FQGNSA. The CDR3 sequence is CASSLGLMDYGYTF. Incomplete CDR3 DNA: TGTGCCAGCAGCTTAGGACTTATGGACTATGGC.

Of note for this clone: The CDR3 goes on 3 residues after the read ends, and that part is filled in from the germline J gene. The chain joins TRBV5-1 to TRBJ2-1, with a possible D match to TRBD1 (5 bases). The CDR3 sequence is 15 residues long. The germline V gene has CDR1 SGHRS and CDR2 YFSETQ. The V end was cut by 4 bases, the J end by 6 bases, with 17 bases between. This CDR3 reads CASSPQGVALNEQFF. The sequenced CDR3 bases are TGCGCCAGCAGCCCCCAAGGGGTGGCCCTCAATGAG.

A note on this clone: The read terminates 3 residues ahead of where the CDR3 ends, so the germline J gene completes it. The chain employs TRBV28 and TRBJ1-4; weak D call: TRBD1 (5 bases). The V gene lost 5 bases and the J gene lost 5 bases, with 18 bases spanning the gap. Germline loops: CDR1 MDHEN, CDR2 SYDVKM. This CDR3 is built from 16 residues. The sequenced part of the CDR3 DNA is TGTGCCAGCAGTCCGGGGGAGGGACGGCAAAATGAAAAA. This gives the protein CASSPGEGRQNEK. The entire CDR3 protein reads CASSPGEGRQNEKLFF.

Comment on this clone: The read falls 3 residues short of the CDR3 end, and the missing part is taken from the germline J gene. This chain connects TRBV6-1 to TRBJ1-4; D unresolved. CDR3 length: 14 amino acids. The V gene's germline CDR1 is MNHNS and CDR2 SASEGT. V lost 3 bases and J lost 9, with 14 bases in between. The part of the CDR3 DNA that was read is TGTGCCAGCAGTGACAGCGGTGGGGAGCAAAAA. This codes for CASSDSGGEQK. The full CDR3 sequence reads CASSDSGGEQKLFF.

Details on this clone: The CDR3 is cut off 3 residues early in the read; its end comes from the germline J gene. This chain connects TRBV20-1 to TRBJ2-5, with no clear D. CDR1 is DFQATT and CDR2 is SNEGSKA in the germline V gene (reference sequence). The CDR3 totals 10 residues. The CDR3 bases that were read are TGCAGCTACGTACGAGAGACC. Its translation is CSYVRET. The entire CDR3 protein is CSYVRETQYF.

As concerns this clone: The CDR3 end is not reached by the read, which stops 3 residues before it; the germline J gene fills it in. This sequence joins TRBV20-1 and TRBJ1-1; 7 bases line up with TRBD1. CDR1 DFQATT and CDR2 SNEGSKA come from the germline V gene (reference sequence). This CDR3 comprises 15 residues. V dropped 6 bases and J dropped 1; count of bases not matched to a gene: 11. CDR3 region: CSAPGQLLQNTEAFF. The sequenced part of the CDR3 DNA is TGCAGTGCACCGGGACAGCTGTTACAGAACACTGAA.